These T cell receptor beta chains were read from a single sample in a study of OX40 agonist ivuxolimab in advanced cancers. Sequenced by immunoSEQ multiplex PCR; TCRdb stores in-frame clones only, minus some. The repertoire consists of tens of thousands of clones, with more than 70% occurring once and the leading ten covering 2% to 2.5%. The sequencing used CD4+ or CD8+ T cells sorted from blood, collected in a trial of the OX40 agonist ivuxolimab. The receptor source for this set is an adult with an advanced solid tumor such as melanoma, head and neck, liver or kidney cancer. Both conserved end residues are part of each CDR3. The D gene is left open where the match is weak. Where a row states a size, it is once, few, many or the class of an expanded clone; other rows omit it.

TRBV9	TRBJ2-1	TRBD2	.	CASSVGGGGRGSYNEQFF	TGTGCCAGCAGCGTGGGCGGAGGCGGGAGGGGGAGCTACAATGAGCAGTTCTTC
TRBV15	TRBJ2-3	.	once	CATSTGTASTDTQYF	TGTGCCACCAGCACCGGGACGGCCAGCACAGATACGCAGTATTTT
TRBV30	TRBJ2-7	.	.	CAWQNRGYEQYF	TGTGCCTGGCAGAACCGTGGGTACGAGCAGTACTTC
TRBV6-1	TRBJ1-3	.	.	CASSELGSGNTIYF	TGTGCCAGCAGTGAACTCGGCTCTGGAAACACCATATATTTT
TRBV7-9	TRBJ2-5	.	.	CASSSFDLGRETQYF	TGTGCCAGCAGTTCGTTCGACCTGGGTCGAGAGACCCAGTACTTC
TRBV2	TRBJ2-1	TRBD2	.	CASSPGVAGVRYNEQFF	TGTGCCAGCAGTCCTGGCGTAGCGGGAGTGAGATACAATGAGCAGTTCTTC
TRBV19	TRBJ2-7	.	.	CASSIGAEGLEQYF	TGTGCCAGTAGTATAGGAGCGGAGGGGCTCGAGCAGTACTTC
TRBV5-1	TRBJ1-6	.	.	CASSLGTATNNSPLHF	TGCGCCAGCAGCTTGGGGACTGCGACCAATAATTCACCCCTCCACTTT
TRBV2	TRBJ2-1	.	.	CASSKQRGSDEQFF	TGTGCCAGCTCCAAGCAACGGGGTTCGGATGAGCAGTTCTTC
TRBV7-8	TRBJ1-5	.	.	CASSPTYQPQHF	TGTGCCAGCAGCCCCACCTATCAGCCCCAGCATTTT
TRBV28	TRBJ2-5	.	.	CASSSSGDTQETQYF	TGTGCCAGCAGTTCATCAGGGGATACACAAGAGACCCAGTACTTC
TRBV10-3	TRBJ2-2	.	.	CAIRMTSPGELFF	TGTGCCATCAGAATGACTAGTCCCGGGGAGCTGTTTTTT
TRBV5-3	TRBJ2-5	.	once	CARSPWETQYF	TGTGCCAGAAGCCCTTGGGAGACCCAGTACTTC
TRBV5-6	TRBJ2-6	.	.	CASSLLDRLSSGANVLTF	TGTGCCAGCAGCTTGCTAGACAGGCTTAGCTCTGGGGCCAACGTCCTGACTTTC
TRBV7-9	TRBJ2-1	.	.	CASSLQYNEQFF	TGTGCCAGCAGCTTACAGTACAATGAGCAGTTCTTC
TRBV28	TRBJ2-7	.	few	CASSAPDGTYEQYF	TGTGCCAGCAGCGCCCCCGACGGTACCTACGAGCAGTACTTC
TRBV5-1	TRBJ2-3	.	.	CASSRSGTDTQYF	TGCGCCAGCAGCCGTTCTGGCACAGATACGCAGTATTTT
TRBV19	TRBJ2-7	.	.	CASSMAPPGYSYEQYF	TGTGCCAGTAGTATGGCCCCGCCAGGGTACTCCTACGAGCAGTACTTC
TRBV7-2	TRBJ2-7	.	.	CASSFPPGQSYEQYF	TGTGCCAGCAGCTTTCCCCCCGGACAGAGCTACGAGCAGTACTTC
TRBV7-6	TRBJ1-1	.	.	CASSLEYTEAFF	TGTGCCAGCAGCTTAGAGTACACTGAAGCTTTCTTT
TRBV7-7	TRBJ2-3	.	.	CASSPRGRVATDTQYF	TGTGCCAGCAGCCCACGGGGTCGGGTGGCCACAGATACGCAGTATTTT
TRBV2	TRBJ2-1	.	.	CASSESGGGNAEQFF	TGTGCCAGCAGTGAATCAGGGGGGGGCAACGCTGAGCAGTTCTTC
TRBV7-2	TRBJ1-1	TRBD1	.	CASSRTGTGGETFF	TGTGCCAGCAGTCGAACCGGGACAGGGGGCGAGACTTTCTTT
TRBV2	TRBJ2-7	.	.	CASSGAIRAREEQYF	TGTGCCAGCAGTGGAGCGATCAGGGCCAGGGAGGAGCAGTACTTC
TRBV4-2	TRBJ2-3	TRBD2	.	CASSRGLAGVTDTQYF	TGTGCCAGCAGCCGGGGACTAGCGGGAGTGACAGATACGCAGTATTTT
TRBV5-1	TRBJ1-2	.	.	CASSFVEGSGYTF	TGCGCCAGCAGCTTTGTGGAAGGGTCCGGCTACACCTTC
TRBV5-4	TRBJ2-5	TRBD2	.	CASSLAGIGKETQYF	TGTGCCAGCAGCCTAGCGGGCATTGGCAAAGAGACCCAGTACTTC
TRBV6-1	TRBJ2-3	.	.	CASHAQGFPDTQYF	TGTGCCAGCCATGCACAGGGTTTCCCAGATACGCAGTATTTT
TRBV15	TRBJ1-1	.	.	CATSRERGTEAFF	TGTGCCACCAGCAGAGAACGGGGGACTGAAGCTTTCTTT
TRBV7-2	TRBJ1-1	TRBD1	.	CASSLQGASLAFF	TGTGCCAGCAGCTTGCAGGGGGCGAGTCTAGCTTTCTTT
TRBV6-5	TRBJ1-4	.	.	CASSYKGANEKLFF	TGTGCCAGCAGTTATAAAGGCGCTAATGAAAAACTGTTTTTT
TRBV29-1	TRBJ1-2	.	.	CSAGGENYGYTF	TGCAGCGCTGGGGGAGAGAACTATGGCTACACCTTC
TRBV2	TRBJ1-1	TRBD1	.	CASNPGQGDTEAFF	TGTGCCAGCAACCCGGGACAGGGGGATACTGAAGCTTTCTTT
TRBV7-2	TRBJ2-7	TRBD1	.	CASSPRQGAGQYEQYF	TGTGCCAGCAGCCCCCGACAGGGGGCGGGCCAATACGAGCAGTACTTC
TRBV14	TRBJ1-2	TRBD1	.	CASSRTTGEGYTF	TGTGCCAGCAGCCGAACGACAGGGGAGGGCTACACCTTC
TRBV6-4	TRBJ2-2	.	.	CASSDEVYTGELFF	TGTGCCAGCAGTGACGAGGTGTACACCGGGGAGCTGTTTTTT
TRBV7-8	TRBJ2-4	TRBD1	few	CASTPGQGAKNIQYF	TGTGCCAGCACCCCGGGACAGGGGGCCAAAAACATTCAGTACTTC
TRBV18	TRBJ2-1	.	.	CASSPGRQTFYNEQFF	TGTGCCAGCTCACCCGGGCGGCAGACCTTCTACAATGAGCAGTTCTTC
TRBV6-4	TRBJ2-2	TRBD1	.	CASRGQGTGELFF	TGTGCCAGCAGAGGACAGGGTACCGGGGAGCTGTTTTTT
TRBV11-3	TRBJ2-1	TRBD1	.	CASSLRDSSYNEQFF	TGTGCCAGCAGCTTAAGGGACAGCTCCTACAATGAGCAGTTCTTC
TRBV7-2	TRBJ2-1	.	.	CASSALRGFTNEQFF	TGTGCCAGCAGCGCCCTTAGGGGTTTCACAAATGAGCAGTTCTTC
TRBV2	TRBJ2-7	.	.	CASKGDGGYEQYF	TGTGCCAGCAAGGGAGACGGGGGCTACGAGCAGTACTTC
TRBV5-1	TRBJ1-5	.	.	CASSLGGINQPQHF	TGCGCCAGCAGCTTGGGAGGGATCAATCAGCCCCAGCATTTT
TRBV5-1	TRBJ2-3	TRBD1	.	CASSSAHRGGTDTQYF	TGCGCCAGCAGCTCGGCGCACAGGGGTGGTACAGATACGCAGTATTTT
TRBV7-6	TRBJ2-3	.	.	CASSPQGRTDTQYF	TGTGCCAGCAGCCCCCAGGGTCGGACAGATACGCAGTATTTT
TRBV7-2	TRBJ1-1	TRBD1	.	CASSLQTGGYGEAFF	TGTGCCAGCAGCTTGCAGACAGGGGGCTATGGTGAAGCTTTCTTT
TRBV2	TRBJ2-5	TRBD1	few	CASRWGQGGGETQYF	TGTGCCAGCAGATGGGGACAGGGAGGAGGGGAGACCCAGTACTTC
TRBV28	TRBJ2-7	.	.	CASSLLSYEQYF	TGTGCCAGCAGCCTTCTCTCCTACGAGCAGTACTTC
TRBV6-5	TRBJ2-1	.	.	CASSRPSSYNEQFF	TGTGCCAGCAGCAGACCCAGCTCCTACAATGAGCAGTTCTTC
TRBV11-2	TRBJ1-4	.	once	CASSSGQKSNEKLFF	TGTGCCAGCAGCTCCGGACAGAAATCTAATGAAAAACTGTTTTTT
TRBV7-6	TRBJ1-5	.	.	CASSLGEGSDQPQHF	TGTGCCAGCAGCTTAGGTGAGGGGTCCGATCAGCCCCAGCATTTT